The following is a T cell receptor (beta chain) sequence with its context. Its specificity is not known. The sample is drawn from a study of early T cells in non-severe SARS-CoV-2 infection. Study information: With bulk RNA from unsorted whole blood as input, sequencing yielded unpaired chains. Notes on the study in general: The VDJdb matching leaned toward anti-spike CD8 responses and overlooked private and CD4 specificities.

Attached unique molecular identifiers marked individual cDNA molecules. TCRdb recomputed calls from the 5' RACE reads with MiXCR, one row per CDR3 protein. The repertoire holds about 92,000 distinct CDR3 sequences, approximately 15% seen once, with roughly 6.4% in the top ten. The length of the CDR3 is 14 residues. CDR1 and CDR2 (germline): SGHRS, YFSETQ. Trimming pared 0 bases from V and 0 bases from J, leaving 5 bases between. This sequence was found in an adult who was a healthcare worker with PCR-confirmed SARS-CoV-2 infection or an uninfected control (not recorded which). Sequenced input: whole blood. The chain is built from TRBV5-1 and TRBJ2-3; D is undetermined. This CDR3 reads CASSLEPSTDTQYF. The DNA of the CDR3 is TGCGCCAGCAGCTTGGAGCCGAGCACAGATACGCAGTATTTT.